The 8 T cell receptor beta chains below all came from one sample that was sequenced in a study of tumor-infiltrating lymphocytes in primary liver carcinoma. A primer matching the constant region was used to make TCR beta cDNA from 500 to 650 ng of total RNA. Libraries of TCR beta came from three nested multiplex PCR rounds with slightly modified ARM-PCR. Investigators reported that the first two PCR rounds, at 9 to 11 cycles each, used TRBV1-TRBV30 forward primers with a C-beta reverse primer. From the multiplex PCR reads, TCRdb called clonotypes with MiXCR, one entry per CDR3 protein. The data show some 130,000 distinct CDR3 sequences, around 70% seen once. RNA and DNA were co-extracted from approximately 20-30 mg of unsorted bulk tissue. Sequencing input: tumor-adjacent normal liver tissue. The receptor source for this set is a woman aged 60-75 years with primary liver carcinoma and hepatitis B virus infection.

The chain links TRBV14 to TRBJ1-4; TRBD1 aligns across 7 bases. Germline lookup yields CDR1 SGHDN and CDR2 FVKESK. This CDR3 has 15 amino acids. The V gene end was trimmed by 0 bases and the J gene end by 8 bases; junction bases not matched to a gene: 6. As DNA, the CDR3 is TGTGCCAGCAGCCAAGATGCCCGGACAGGCGAAAAACTGTTTTTT. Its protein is CASSQDARTGEKLFF.

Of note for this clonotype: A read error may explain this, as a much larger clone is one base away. For the CDR3, the DNA is TGTGCCACCCAAGTGGGGAGCGATACGCAGTATTTT. Its protein is CATQVGSDTQYF. The chain combines TRBV28 with TRBJ2-3, with D possibly TRBD2 on 5 matching bases. The CDR3 length is 12 residues. CDR1 and CDR2 (germline): MDHEN, SYDVKM. Trimming removed 10 bases from V and 6 bases from J, with 14 bases in between.

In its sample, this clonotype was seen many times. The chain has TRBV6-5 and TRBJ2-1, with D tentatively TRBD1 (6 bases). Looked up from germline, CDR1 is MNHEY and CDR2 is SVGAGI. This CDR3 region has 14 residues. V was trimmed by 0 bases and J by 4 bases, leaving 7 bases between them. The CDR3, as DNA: TGTGCCAGCAGTTACTCAAGGGGGTACAATGAGCAGTTCTTC. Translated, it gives CASSYSRGYNEQFF.

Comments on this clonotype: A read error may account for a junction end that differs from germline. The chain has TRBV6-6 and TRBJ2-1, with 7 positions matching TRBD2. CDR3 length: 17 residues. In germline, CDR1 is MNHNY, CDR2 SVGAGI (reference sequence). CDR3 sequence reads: CASSAGTNGSWVDEQFF. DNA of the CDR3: TGCGCCAGCAGTGCCGGGACTAACGGGAGCTGGGTCGATGAGCAGTTCTTC.

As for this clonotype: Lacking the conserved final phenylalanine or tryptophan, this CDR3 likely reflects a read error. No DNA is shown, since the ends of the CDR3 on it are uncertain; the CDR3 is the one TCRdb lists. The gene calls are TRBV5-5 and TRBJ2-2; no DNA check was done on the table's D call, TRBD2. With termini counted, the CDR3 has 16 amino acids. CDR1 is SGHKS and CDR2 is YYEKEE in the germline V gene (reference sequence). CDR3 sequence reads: CASSASGSRGTGELLL.

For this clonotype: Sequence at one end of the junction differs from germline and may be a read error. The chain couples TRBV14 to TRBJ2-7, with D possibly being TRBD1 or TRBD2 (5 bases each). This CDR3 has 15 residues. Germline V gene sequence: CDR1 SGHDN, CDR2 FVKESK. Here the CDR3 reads CVSCHSLRTGHEQYF. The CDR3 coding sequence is TGTGTCAGCTGCCACAGTCTGCGTACGGGACACGAGCAGTACTTC. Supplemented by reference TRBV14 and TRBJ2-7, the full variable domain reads EAGVTQFPSHSVIEKGQTVTLRCDPISGHDNLYWYRRVMGKEIKFLLHFVKESKQDESGMPNNRFLAERTGGTYSTLKVQPAELEDSGVYFCVSCHSLRTGHEQYFGPGTRLTVT.

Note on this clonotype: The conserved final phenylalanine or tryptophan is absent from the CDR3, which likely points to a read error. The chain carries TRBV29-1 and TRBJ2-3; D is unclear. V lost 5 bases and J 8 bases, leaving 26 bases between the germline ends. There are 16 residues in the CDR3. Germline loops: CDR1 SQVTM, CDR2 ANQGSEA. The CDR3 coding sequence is TGCAGCGTTCACGGATCCGCGGCGAGAGGTGGCGGTACGCAGTATTCT. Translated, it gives CSVHGSAARGGGTQYS.

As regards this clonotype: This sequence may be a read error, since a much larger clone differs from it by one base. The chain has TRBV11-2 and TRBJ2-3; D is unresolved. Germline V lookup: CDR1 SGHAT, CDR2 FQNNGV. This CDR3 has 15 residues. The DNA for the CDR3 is TGTGCCAGCAGCTTAGATTCCGTCAGCACAGATATGCAGTATTTT. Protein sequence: CASSLDSVSTDMQYF.